A single sample is the source of the 10 T cell receptor beta chains below, sequenced in a study of T cells in localized non-small cell lung cancer. The repertoire was sequenced with immunoSEQ multiplex PCR; TCRdb's copy has only in-frame clones and lacks some. The table has some 25,000 clones, approximately 84% seen once. This material consisted of peripheral blood, taken before any cancer treatment. Receptors were obtained from a male donor aged 60 or over with stage II squamous cell lung carcinoma.

The chain is built from TRBV11-2 and TRBJ2-2; D unclear. The length of the CDR3 is 14 residues. Deletions cut 1 base from V and 5 bases from J, with 8 bases between. CDR1 is SGHAT and CDR2 is FQNNGV in the germline V gene. The CDR3: CASSLGLGTGELFF. DNA for the CDR3: TGTGCCAGCAGCTTAGGTCTCGGTACCGGGGAGCTGTTTTTT.

The chain links TRBV7-2 to TRBJ2-7; 7 bases match TRBD2. Losses at the gene ends were 1 base for V and 2 bases for J; bases not matched to a gene: 8. The germline V gene has CDR1 SGHTA and CDR2 FQGNSA. The CDR3 covers 16 residues. The DNA for the CDR3 is TGTGCCAGCAGCTTAGATGGTGCGGGAGCCCCCTACGAGCAGTACTTC. Encoded protein: CASSLDGAGAPYEQYF.

The J gene is TRBJ1-5, the V gene TRBV19; 11 bases align to TRBD1. The J segment lost 6 bases and the V segment lost 8 bases, leaving 3 bases of the junction unmatched. Germline V gene sequence: CDR1 LNHDA, CDR2 SQIVND (reference sequence). This CDR3 spans 13 amino acids. The CDR3 DNA is TGTGCCAGTGGGACAGGGGGTGGTCAGCCCCAGCATTTT. Residues: CASGTGGGQPQHF.

CDR3: CASSLTWTGDTEAFF. In DNA, the CDR3 is TGTGCCAGCAGCCTAACATGGACAGGGGACACTGAAGCTTTCTTT. This sequence joins TRBV7-2 and TRBJ1-1; 9 positions agree with TRBD1. V was pared by 5 bases and J by 3 bases, with 7 bases of the junction left unmatched. The CDR3 runs to 15 residues. CDR1 and CDR2 from the germline V gene are SGHTA and FQGNSA.

The chain has TRBV5-1 and TRBJ2-1; 10 nucleotides line up with TRBD2. Germline CDR1 SGHRS, CDR2 YFSETQ. This CDR3 contains 16 residues. V was pared by 1 base and J by 3 bases, with 4 bases of the junction left unmatched. Here the CDR3 DNA reads TGCGCCAGCAGCTTGTCCGCTAGCGGGGGCTACAATGAGCAGTTCTTC. It translates to CASSLSASGGYNEQFF.

Here the CDR3 DNA reads TGTGCCAGCAGAACGGGACAGTTCTATGGCTACACCTTC. Protein sequence: CASRTGQFYGYTF. The rearrangement uses TRBV28 and TRBJ1-2; the match to TRBD1 covers 7 bases. Germline CDR1 is MDHEN and CDR2 is SYDVKM. The CDR3 is 13 residues long. V gave up 6 bases and J gave up 4 bases; unmatched junction bases: 5.

J is TRBJ2-4 and V is TRBV7-9; D is perhaps TRBD2 (5 bases). The germline V gene encodes CDR1 SEHNR and CDR2 FQNEAQ (reference sequence). V shed 5 bases and J shed 7 bases, with 21 bases lying between them. This CDR3 has 16 amino acids. CDR3 in DNA: TGTGCCAGCAGCCCGCCCCTAGCCTCTCCAACGAACATTCAGTACTTC. Encoded protein: CASSPPLASPTNIQYF.

This chain connects TRBV6-1 to TRBJ2-1, with 10 bases fitting TRBD2. Germline V gene data show CDR1 as MNHNS and CDR2 as SASEGT. After removal of 3 bases from V and 3 bases from J, the junction contained 5 bases not matched to a gene. The CDR3 covers 16 residues. The CDR3 nucleotides are TGTGCCAGCAGTGAGTCTTTAGCGGGGGGCTACAATGAGCAGTTCTTC. It specifies CASSESLAGGYNEQFF.

In its sample, this clone was seen once. The chain combines TRBV4-2 with TRBJ1-4; TRBD1 is a possible D gene (5 bases). V lost 2 bases, J lost 7 bases, and 17 bases lay in between. This CDR3 is 16 amino acids long. Germline CDR1 and CDR2: LGHNA and YNFKEQ. This CDR3 reads CASSQPLGGTGEKLFF. The CDR3 DNA reads TGTGCCAGCAGCCAACCGTTGGGGGGGACGGGTGAAAAACTGTTTTTT.

The chain combines TRBV6-1 with TRBJ1-1; D is unresolved. CDR1 MNHNS and CDR2 SASEGT come from the germline V gene. Trimming cost V 6 bases and J 4 bases, with 18 bases left between them. The CDR3 totals 15 residues. As DNA, the CDR3 is TGTGCCAGCAGGGACCTCTTCGGGCCTAGCACTGAAGCTTTCTTT. Protein product: CASRDLFGPSTEAFF.